Listed here are 12 T cell receptor beta chains from one sample, sequenced in a study of blood T cell repertoires in COVID-19. The protocol was immunoSEQ multiplex PCR, while the TCRdb copy is restricted to in-frame clones and leaves out a portion. The sample shows some 170,000 clones, about 75% of them seen only once. The sequencing input was peripheral blood. Receptor source: a woman in her 70s with acute or convalescent COVID-19.

V usage is TRBV6-6 and J usage is TRBJ2-1, with 14 bases aligning to TRBD2. The CDR3 loop spans 14 amino acids. Losses at the gene ends were 7 bases for V and 8 bases for J; bases not matched to a gene: 4. The germline V gene encodes CDR1 MNHNY and CDR2 SVGAGI (reference sequence). This CDR3 reads CASKTSGRAHEQFF. The CDR3 DNA sequence: TGTGCCAGCAAGACTAGCGGGAGGGCCCATGAGCAGTTCTTC.

V is TRBV11-2 and J is TRBJ2-7; 7 positions agree with TRBD2. Germline V gives CDR1 SGHAT, CDR2 FQNNGV. J was trimmed by 4 bases and V by 1 base; bases with no gene match: 7. This CDR3 has 15 residues. CDR3 DNA: TGTGCCAGCAGCTTAGGGGCGGGAGAGGTGTACGAGCAGTACTTC. It codes for CASSLGAGEVYEQYF. Combining the CDR3 with reference TRBV11-2 and TRBJ2-7 gives the whole variable domain EAGVAQSPRYKIIEKRQSVAFWCNPISGHATLYWYQQILGQGPKLLIQFQNNGVVDDSQLPKDRFSAERLKGVDSTLKIQPAKLEDSAVYLCASSLGAGEVYEQYFGPGTRLTVT.

V and J are TRBV7-3 and TRBJ2-1; 12 bases are shared with TRBD2. Germline trimming cut 5 bases from V and 4 bases from J; bases unmatched to any gene: 6. The CDR3 length is 16 residues. The germline CDR1 and CDR2 sequences are SGHTA and FQGTGA. CDR3 amino acids: CASSPRGTSGYNEQFF. DNA for the CDR3: TGTGCCAGCAGCCCCCGCGGGACTAGCGGGTACAATGAGCAGTTCTTC.

The V and J genes are TRBV19 and TRBJ2-5, with 7 positions matching TRBD1. Per the germline V gene, CDR1 is LNHDA and CDR2 is SQIVND (reference sequence). The CDR3 totals 15 residues. Trimming cost V 5 bases and J 5 bases; bases outside gene matches: 11. The CDR3 region is CASSVSTGVRETQYF. The CDR3 region has the DNA TGTGCCAGTAGTGTCTCCACAGGGGTCCGGGAGACCCAGTACTTC.

CDR3 residues: CASSYGTSFLESFQFF. In DNA form, the CDR3 reads TGTGCCAGCAGTTACGGGACTAGCTTTTTAGAGAGTTTTCAGTTCTTC. The chain is built from TRBV27 and TRBJ2-1, with 9 bases identical to TRBD2. The CDR3 has 16 residues. V was clipped by 4 bases and J by 13 bases; unmatched bases: 17. CDR1 MNHEY and CDR2 SMNVEV come from the germline V gene (reference sequence).

The chain recombines TRBV6-1 with TRBJ2-7, with D tentatively TRBD1 (6 bases). The length of the CDR3 is 17 residues. In germline, CDR1 is MNHNS, CDR2 SASEGT. The V end was cut by 2 bases, the J end by 3 bases, with 20 bases between. CDR3 sequence (DNA): TGTGCCAGCAGTGAACGAAAAGGCAGGGGCTACTACTACGAGCAGTACTTC. Translation: CASSERKGRGYYYEQYF.

The V gene is TRBV6-6, the J gene TRBJ1-1; D remains unclear. CDR3 size: 13 residues. Germline V gene data show CDR1 as MNHNY and CDR2 as SVGAGI (reference sequence). V was shortened by 4 bases and J by 1 base, with 7 bases between the two germline ends. CDR3 coding DNA: TGTGCCAGCAGTTTACGGGAGAACACTGAAGCTTTCTTT. It is translated as CASSLRENTEAFF.

The genes are TRBV7-3 and TRBJ2-2; D possibly corresponds to TRBD1 (6 bases). V was shortened by 3 bases and J by 0 bases, with 8 bases between the two germline ends. Germline V gives CDR1 SGHTA, CDR2 FQGTGA. The CDR3 sequence is 15 residues long. The CDR3 loop reads CASSFKGANTGELFF. The CDR3 DNA sequence: TGTGCCAGCAGCTTTAAGGGGGCGAACACCGGGGAGCTGTTTTTT.

The chain joins TRBV6-6 to TRBJ1-5, with TRBD1 matching over 10 bases. This CDR3 contains 15 residues. The V and J ends lost 6 bases and 4 bases, in that order; junction bases with no gene match: 6. Germline CDR1 and CDR2: MNHNY and SVGAGI (reference sequence). CDR3 sequence (DNA): TGTGCCAGCAGCTCGGACAGGGGGGGAAATCAGCCCCAGCATTTT. It encodes CASSSDRGGNQPQHF.

This clone was observed a single time. The V gene is TRBV30, the J gene TRBJ2-1, with TRBD2 identical over 14 bases. The V segment lost 6 bases and the J segment 8 bases; nucleotides outside the gene matches: 6. CDR3 length: 14 amino acids. Germline V gene sequence: CDR1 GTSNPN, CDR2 SVGIG (reference sequence). The CDR3 coding sequence is TGTGCCTGCACCGGGACTAGCGGGAGAGATGAGCAGTTCTTC. Its protein is CACTGTSGRDEQFF.

V and J are TRBV2 and TRBJ2-1; D perhaps matches TRBD2 (7 bases). Germline V gene sequence: CDR1 SNHLY, CDR2 FYNNEI. The CDR3 has 13 residues. V shed 3 bases and J shed 8 bases, with 11 bases lying between them. CDR3 sequence reads: CASSELGGHEQFF. In DNA, the CDR3 is TGTGCCAGCAGTGAGCTCGGGGGGCATGAGCAGTTCTTC.

The chain combines TRBV5-1 with TRBJ2-1, with TRBD1 matching over 10 bases. Per germline, CDR1 SGHRS and CDR2 YFSETQ. The CDR3 length is 15 residues. V was clipped by 4 bases and J by 6 bases; unmatched bases: 7. The CDR3 nucleotides read TGCGCCAGCAGCAGTCGACAGGGGGCAGTCAATGAGCAGTTCTTC. Translating gives CASSSRQGAVNEQFF.